The clone carrying this TCR beta chain has ten or more counts. Its antigen is not identified. This sample was included in a study of identical twins. Findings of the study overall: In cord blood, abundant beta clonotypes had fewer insertions; memory showed no trend.

The germline CDR1 and CDR2 sequences are SGHRS and YFSETQ. CDR3 size: 16 residues. V shed 4 bases, J shed 1 base, and the junction held 8 bases outside the gene matches. A universal primer site was incorporated via template switching, and the cDNA contained unique molecular identifiers. TCRdb reprocessed the 5' RACE reads via MiXCR and lists one record per CDR3 protein. The sample contains 700,000 to 950,000 distinct CDR3 sequences, around 12% of which appear only once. The same sample was also used in a study of yellow fever vaccine responses in identical twins.

This sequence was found in a woman aged 18-29 years in good health. Material for sequencing was PBMCs. The chain joins TRBV5-1 to TRBJ2-3, with 8 bases that match TRBD1. DNA of the CDR3: TGCGCCAGCAGCAGCCGGACAGGGAGGCGCACAGATACGCAGTATTTT. This gives the protein CASSSRTGRRTDTQYF.